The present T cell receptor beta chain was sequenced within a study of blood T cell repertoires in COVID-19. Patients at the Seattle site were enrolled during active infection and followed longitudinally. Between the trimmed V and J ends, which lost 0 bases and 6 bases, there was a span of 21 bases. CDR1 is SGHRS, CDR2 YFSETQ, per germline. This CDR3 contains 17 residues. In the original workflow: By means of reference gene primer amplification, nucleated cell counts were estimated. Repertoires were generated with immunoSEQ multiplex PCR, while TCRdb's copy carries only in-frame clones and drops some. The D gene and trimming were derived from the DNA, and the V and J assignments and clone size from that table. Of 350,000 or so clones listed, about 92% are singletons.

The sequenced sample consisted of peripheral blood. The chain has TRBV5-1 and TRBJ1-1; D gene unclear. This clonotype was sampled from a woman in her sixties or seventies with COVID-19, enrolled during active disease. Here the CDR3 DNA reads TGCGCCAGCAGCTTGGCCCCTGGTTCTCCGTATAGAGCTGAAGCTTTCTTT. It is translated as CASSLAPGSPYRAEAFF.